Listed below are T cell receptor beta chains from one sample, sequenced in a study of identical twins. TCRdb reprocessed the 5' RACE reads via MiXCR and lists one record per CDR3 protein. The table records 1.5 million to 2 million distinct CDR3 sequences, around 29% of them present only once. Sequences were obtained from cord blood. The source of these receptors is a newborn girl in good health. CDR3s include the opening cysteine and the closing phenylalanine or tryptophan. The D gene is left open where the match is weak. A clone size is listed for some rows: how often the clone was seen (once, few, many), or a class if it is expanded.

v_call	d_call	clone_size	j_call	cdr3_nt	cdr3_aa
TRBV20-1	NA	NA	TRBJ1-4	TGCAGTGCTAGAACTCCGGGAGACGAAAAACTGTTTTTT	CSARTPGDEKLFF
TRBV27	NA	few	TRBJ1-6	TGTGCCAGCGCAGGGTTGGGTTATTCACCCCTCCACTTT	CASAGLGYSPLHF
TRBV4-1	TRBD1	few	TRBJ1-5	TGCGCCAGCAGCGGCCTCGGGACAGACAATCAGCCCCAGCATTTT	CASSGLGTDNQPQHF
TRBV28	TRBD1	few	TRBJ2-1	TGTGCCAGCACCCGTAGGGGGACAGGGTCGGATGAGCAGTTCTTC	CASTRRGTGSDEQFF
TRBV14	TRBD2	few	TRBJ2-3	TGCGCCAGCAGCCAAGAGCGGGGGGCAGATACGCAGTATTTT	CASSQERGADTQYF
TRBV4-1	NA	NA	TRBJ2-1	TGCGCCAGCAGCCAAGGTGGGGGGCGGGGGAGCTCCTACAATGAGCAGTTCTTC	CASSQGGGRGSSYNEQFF
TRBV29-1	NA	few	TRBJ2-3	TGCAGCGTTGATCGGAAGGGTGGCGCAACAGATACGCAGTATTTT	CSVDRKGGATDTQYF
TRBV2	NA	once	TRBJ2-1	TGTGCCAGCTCCGATAGCTCCTACAATGAGCCGTTCTTC	CASSDSSYNEPFF
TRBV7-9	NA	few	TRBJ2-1	TGTGCCAGCAGCGTTGTAGCTTCGCCAGGGTTCTTC	CASSVVASPGFF
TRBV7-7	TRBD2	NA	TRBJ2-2	TGTGCCAGCAGCTTACTAGCGGGGCCATCCGGGGAGCTGTTTTTT	CASSLLAGPSGELFF
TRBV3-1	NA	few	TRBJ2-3	TGTGCCAGCAGCCAAGAATTAGGGCGGGCTCCCCAGTATTTT	CASSQELGRAPQYF
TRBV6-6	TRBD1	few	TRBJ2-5	TGTGCCAGCAGTTACTCGGACAGGCGACCAACCCAAGAGACCCAGTACTTC	CASSYSDRRPTQETQYF
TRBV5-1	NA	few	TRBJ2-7	TGCGCCAGCAGCTTCTGGGGGGACCTCTCCTACGAGCAGTACTTC	CASSFWGDLSYEQYF
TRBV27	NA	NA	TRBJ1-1	TGTGCCAGCAGTTTAGGTATCCAGGGGAGCACTGAAGCTTTCTTT	CASSLGIQGSTEAFF
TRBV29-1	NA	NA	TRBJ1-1	TGCAGCGTTAGCACCGCGAACACTGAAGCTTTCTTT	CSVSTANTEAFF
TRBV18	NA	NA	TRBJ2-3	TGTGCCAGCTCACCACCGAGTGACTCCTCTACGCAGTATTTT	CASSPPSDSSTQYF
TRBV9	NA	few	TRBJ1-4	TGTGCCAGCAGCGTAGGTGGGACGGAGGAAAAACTGTTTTTT	CASSVGGTEEKLFF